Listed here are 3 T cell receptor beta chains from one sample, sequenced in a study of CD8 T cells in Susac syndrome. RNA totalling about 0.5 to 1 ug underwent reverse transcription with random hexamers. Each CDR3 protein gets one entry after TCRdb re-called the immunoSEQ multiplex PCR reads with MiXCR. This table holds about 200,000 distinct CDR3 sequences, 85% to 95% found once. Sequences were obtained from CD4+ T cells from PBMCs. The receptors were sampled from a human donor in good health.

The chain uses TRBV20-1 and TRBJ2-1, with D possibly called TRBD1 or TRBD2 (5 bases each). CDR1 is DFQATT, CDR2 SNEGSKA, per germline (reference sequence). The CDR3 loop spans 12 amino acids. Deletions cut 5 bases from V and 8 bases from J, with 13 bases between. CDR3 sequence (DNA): TGCAGTGCTGGGGGTCGCGGCGATGAGCAGTTCTTC. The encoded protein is CSAGGRGDEQFF.

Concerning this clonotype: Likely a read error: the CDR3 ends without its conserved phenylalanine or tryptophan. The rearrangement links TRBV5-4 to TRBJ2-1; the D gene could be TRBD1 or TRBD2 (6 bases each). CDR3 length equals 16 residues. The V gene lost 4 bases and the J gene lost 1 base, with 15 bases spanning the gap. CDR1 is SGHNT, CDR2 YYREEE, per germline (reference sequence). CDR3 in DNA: TGTGCCAGCAGCGCGCAATTAGGGGGGTCCTACAATGAGCAGTTCCTC. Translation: CASSAQLGGSYNEQFL.

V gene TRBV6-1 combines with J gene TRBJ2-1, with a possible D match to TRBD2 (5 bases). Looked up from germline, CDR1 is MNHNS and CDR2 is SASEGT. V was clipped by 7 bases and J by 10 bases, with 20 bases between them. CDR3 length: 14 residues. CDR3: CASTSPLAYEEQFF. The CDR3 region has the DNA TGTGCCAGCACCTCACCTCTAGCTTATGAAGAGCAGTTCTTC.